Presented here are 16 T cell receptor beta chains from one specimen sequenced in a study of blood T cell repertoires in COVID-19. Assay: immunoSEQ multiplex PCR; the TCRdb copy retains only in-frame clones and omits some. The top ten clones hold around 4.3% of a sample with tens of thousands of clones, 90% to 95% of them seen once. The sample comprised peripheral blood. The receptors originated from a man aged 50 or older with active COVID-19.

For the CDR3, the DNA is TGCAGCGTTGTTCGTTCTGGGGCCAACGTCCTGACTTTC. This gives the protein CSVVRSGANVLTF. This chain connects TRBV29-1 to TRBJ2-6; D is unresolved. Germline loops: CDR1 SQVTM, CDR2 ANQGSEA. This CDR3 comprises 13 residues. Trimming removed 4 bases from V and 1 base from J, with 5 bases in between.

This chain uses TRBV7-2 with TRBJ2-2, with 13 bases identical to TRBD2. J lost 5 bases, V lost 5 bases, and 5 bases had no gene match. The CDR3 has 16 residues. Germline-derived CDR1 and CDR2 are SGHTA and FQGNSA. In nucleotides, the CDR3 is TGTGCCAGCAGCCTAACTAGCGGGGGGGTTACCGGGGAGCTGTTTTTT. The encoded protein is CASSLTSGGVTGELFF.

The chain combines TRBV28 with TRBJ2-5; 10 bases line up with TRBD2. The CDR3 sequence is 14 residues long. The V gene's germline CDR1 is MDHEN and CDR2 SYDVKM. J lost 4 bases, V lost 2 bases, and 1 base had no gene match. The CDR3 nucleotides are TGTGCCAGCAGTTTAAGCGGGAGGGGAGAGACCCAGTACTTC. This sequence encodes CASSLSGRGETQYF.

The chain recombines TRBV28 with TRBJ2-1; D perhaps matches TRBD2 (6 bases). This CDR3 spans 14 amino acids. The V gene's germline CDR1 is MDHEN and CDR2 SYDVKM. Trimming cost V 9 bases and J 4 bases, with 16 bases left between them. The CDR3 region has the DNA TGTGCCAGTTGGACTACCTACCATTACAATGAGCAGTTCTTC. It translates to CASWTTYHYNEQFF.

The rearrangement uses TRBV5-4 and TRBJ2-5; 8 bases map to TRBD2. Germline-derived CDR1 and CDR2 are SGHNT and YYREEE (reference sequence). Trimming took 3 bases from V and 5 from J; bases not matched to a gene: 12. This CDR3 has 16 residues. Written as DNA, the CDR3 is TGTGCCAGCAGCTCCGGAGGCGCTAGCGGGCGGGAGACCCAGTACTTC. It yields the protein CASSSGGASGRETQYF.

In its sample, this clone was seen a few times. V usage is TRBV5-5 and J usage is TRBJ1-3; D may be TRBD1 (6 bases). The V gene lost 0 bases and the J gene lost 0 bases, with 16 bases spanning the gap. The CDR3 loop spans 18 amino acids. The germline gives CDR1 SGHKS, CDR2 YYEKEE (reference sequence). Here the CDR3 reads CASSLAGGAGHSGNTIYF. DNA for the CDR3: TGTGCCAGCAGCTTGGCCGGGGGGGCAGGACACTCTGGAAACACCATATATTTT.

The chain links TRBV11-3 to TRBJ1-3; possibly TRBD1 for D (6 bases). V was trimmed by 4 bases and J by 2 bases, leaving 15 bases between them. The CDR3 is made up of 16 amino acids. Germline CDR1 reads SGHNT; CDR2 reads YENEEA. The DNA of the CDR3 is TGTGCCAGCAGCTCTTCCGCAGGGGCTGCTGGAAACACCATATATTTT. Translation: CASSSSAGAAGNTIYF.

The genes are TRBV5-1 and TRBJ1-1; the match to TRBD1 covers 8 bases. Looked up from germline, CDR1 is SGHRS and CDR2 is YFSETQ. V shed 4 bases and J 1 base; nucleotides not matched to a gene: 9. CDR3 size: 16 residues. The CDR3 protein is CASSMGLGTGNTEAFF. The CDR3 bases are TGCGCCAGCAGCATGGGATTAGGGACAGGGAACACTGAAGCTTTCTTT.

J is TRBJ2-2 and V is TRBV19; unclear D gene. The CDR3 is 13 residues long. The V gene's germline CDR1 is LNHDA and CDR2 SQIVND (reference sequence). Trimming pared 4 bases from V and 1 base from J, leaving 4 bases between. CDR3 sequence: CASSTLNTGELFF. CDR3 in DNA: TGTGCCAGTAGTACCCTGAACACCGGGGAGCTGTTTTTT.

CDR3 bases: TGCGCCAGCAGCCAAGACTCCCGAGACAGGGTTCGCGGCTACACCTTC. Protein product: CASSQDSRDRVRGYTF. The J gene is TRBJ1-2, the V gene TRBV4-1, with TRBD1 matching over 7 bases. CDR1 is MGHRA and CDR2 is YSYEKL in the germline V gene. The J segment lost 8 bases and the V segment lost 0 bases, leaving 12 bases of the junction unmatched. The CDR3 sequence is 16 residues long.

This sequence joins TRBV19 and TRBJ2-1; 8 bases fit TRBD1. The CDR3 consists of 12 residues. The germline gives CDR1 LNHDA, CDR2 SQIVND (reference sequence). The ends lost 4 bases at V and 9 bases at J; junction bases unmatched: 2. The CDR3 spells CASSTDRGEQFF. CDR3 bases: TGTGCCAGTAGTACCGACAGGGGTGAGCAGTTCTTC. Full variable domain (missing parts from reference TRBV19 and TRBJ2-1): DGGITQSPKYLFRKEGQNVTLSCEQNLNHDAMYWYRQDPGQGLRLIYYSQIVNDFQKGDIAEGYSVSREKKESFPLTVTSAQKNPTAFYLCASSTDRGEQFFGPGTRLTVL.

The V call is TRBV5-1, the J call TRBJ2-5; 15 bases map to TRBD2. With 1 base clipped from V and 5 bases from J, the junction kept 3 bases outside the gene matches. This CDR3 region has 16 residues. The germline CDR1 and CDR2 sequences are SGHRS and YFSETQ. CDR3 protein: CASSLRTSGREETQYF. DNA of the CDR3: TGCGCCAGCAGCTTGCGGACTAGCGGGAGGGAGGAGACCCAGTACTTC.

The rearrangement uses TRBV29-1 and TRBJ1-2, with a tentative D call TRBD1 (5 bases). Trimming shortened V by 6 bases and J by 2 bases, and 7 bases separated the two germline ends. The CDR3 is 11 residues long. Per germline, CDR1 SQVTM and CDR2 ANQGSEA. Written as DNA, the CDR3 is TGCAGCGTCGCAGGGAACTATGGCTACACCTTC. As protein: CSVAGNYGYTF.

V usage is TRBV13 and J usage is TRBJ2-5, with D possibly matching TRBD2 (5 bases). The CDR3 spans 14 residues. Trimming took 5 bases from V and 4 from J, leaving 14 bases between them. Per the germline V gene, CDR1 is PRHDT and CDR2 is FYEKMQ (reference sequence). Here the CDR3 DNA reads TGTGCCAGCAGCCCCCGGGGTCAGTCAGAGACCCAGTACTTC. The encoded protein is CASSPRGQSETQYF.

The CDR3 reads CASSEPGGMQKTQYF. The CDR3 DNA reads as TGCGCCAGCAGCGAACCAGGGGGGATGCAGAAGACCCAGTACTTC. The chain joins TRBV4-1 to TRBJ2-5, with a possible D match to TRBD1 (7 bases). CDR3 length: 15 residues. Germline assignment: CDR1 MGHRA and CDR2 YSYEKL. Trimming pared 5 bases from V and 6 bases from J, leaving 19 bases between.

The CDR3 region is CASSSAGRINEQFF. The CDR3 bases are TGTGCCAGCAGCTCCGCAGGCCGGATCAATGAGCAGTTCTTC. This chain uses TRBV28 with TRBJ2-1; D ambiguous. CDR1 and CDR2 from the germline V gene are MDHEN and SYDVKM. The CDR3 has 14 amino acids. The V and J ends lost 6 bases and 6 bases respectively, with 15 bases between them.